This passage covers 13 T cell receptor beta chains from one sample sequenced in a study of CD4 T cells in relation to SARS-CoV-2 and coronaviruses. These receptors' targets are unknown. Before the COVID-19 pandemic, during about 2010-2018, CD4+ T cells were taken from unexposed donors. After ten to eleven days of culture, CD4+ T cells were isolated. Assay used: immunoSEQ multiplex PCR; TCRdb lists only in-frame clones, some missing. The sample carries about 24,000 clones, roughly 80% recorded once. Sequences were obtained from CD4+ T cells from PBMCs, cultured in vitro. The source is a human donor in good health.

CDR3: CASSSGLVSGNEQFF. The CDR3 DNA follows: TGTGCCAGCAGCTCGGGACTAGTGTCAGGCAATGAGCAGTTCTTC. The chain employs TRBV11-3 and TRBJ2-1, with TRBD2 matching 8 bases. Germline V gives CDR1 SGHNT, CDR2 YENEEA. This CDR3 spans 15 amino acids. V dropped 4 bases and J dropped 6; count of bases not matched to a gene: 8.

The chain couples TRBV5-1 to TRBJ1-4; TRBD1 is a possible D gene (5 bases). V lost 4 bases and J lost 3, with 13 bases in between. CDR3 length: 15 residues. CDR1 is SGHRS, CDR2 YFSETQ, per germline. CDR3 loop: CASSGQLGPNEKLFF. The CDR3 DNA follows: TGCGCCAGCAGCGGACAACTGGGGCCTAATGAAAAACTGTTTTTT.

As to this clone: The junction shows a germline mismatch at one end, possibly a read error. This chain uses TRBV6-5 with TRBJ2-5, with D uncertain. This CDR3 comprises 14 residues. Germline assignment: CDR1 MNHEY and CDR2 SVGAGI. This chain's CDR3 is CVSRNGLLQETQYF. CDR3 DNA: TGTGTCAGCAGAAACGGGTTGCTTCAAGAGACCCAGTACTTC.

A few counts support this clone. The V gene is TRBV9, the J gene TRBJ2-2; no definite D call. The germline CDR1 and CDR2 sequences are SGDLS and YYNGEE. Trimming took off 4 bases at V and 3 bases at J, with 13 bases between the two ends. The CDR3 covers 15 residues. CDR3 sequence reads: CASSIDPRHTGELFF. For the CDR3, the DNA is TGTGCCAGCAGCATTGACCCGCGCCACACCGGGGAGCTGTTTTTT.

V gene TRBV30 combines with J gene TRBJ1-1; D ambiguous. V was cut by 3 bases and J by 4 bases, with 12 bases left in between. The CDR3 is made up of 13 amino acids. CDR1 is GTSNPN and CDR2 is SVGIG in the germline V gene (reference sequence). The CDR3 loop reads CAWRPGPGTEAFF. CDR3 nucleotides: TGTGCCTGGAGGCCCGGACCGGGCACTGAAGCTTTCTTT.

This clone was seen a handful of times. The rearrangement joins TRBV2 to TRBJ2-1; weak D call: TRBD2 (5 bases). This CDR3 spans 15 amino acids. Per germline, CDR1 SNHLY and CDR2 FYNNEI. Trimming took off 9 bases at V and 4 bases at J, with 19 bases between the two ends. Written as DNA, the CDR3 is TGTGCCAGTCAAAAAGATTCAGCGGATTACAATGAGCAGTTCTTC. This translates into CASQKDSADYNEQFF.

This clone was found a few times. J is TRBJ1-5 and V is TRBV9, with D perhaps TRBD1 (5 bases). V lost 4 bases and J 0 bases, leaving 11 bases between the germline ends. Germline CDR1 is SGDLS and CDR2 is YYNGEE. The CDR3 covers 15 residues. The CDR3: CASSPQGGSNQPQHF. The CDR3 DNA is TGTGCCAGCAGCCCTCAGGGAGGTAGCAATCAGCCCCAGCATTTT.

The chain carries TRBV5-1 and TRBJ1-2, with 9 bases identical to TRBD1. V lost 0 bases and J lost 3; bases outside the gene matches: 6. The CDR3 has 16 residues. Germline-derived CDR1 and CDR2 are SGHRS and YFSETQ. DNA of the CDR3: TGCGCCAGCAGCTTGGTGGGACAGGGCCTCGACTATGGCTACACCTTC. Translation gives CASSLVGQGLDYGYTF.

The chain combines TRBV28 with TRBJ2-1, with 11 bases lining up with TRBD2. The CDR3 length is 17 residues. Per the germline V gene, CDR1 is MDHEN and CDR2 is SYDVKM. The V segment lost 2 bases and the J segment 5 bases; nucleotides outside the gene matches: 8. The CDR3 loop is CASSLPASGRTDNEQFF. The CDR3 DNA reads TGTGCCAGCAGTTTACCGGCTAGCGGGAGGACCGACAATGAGCAGTTCTTC.

This rearrangement joins TRBV5-1 to TRBJ1-6; D remains unclear. V lost 4 bases, J lost 4 bases, and 3 bases lay in between. The CDR3 has 12 amino acids. CDR1 SGHRS and CDR2 YFSETQ come from the germline V gene. CDR3 in DNA: TGCGCCAGCAGCATGTATAATTCACCCCTCCACTTT. Its protein is CASSMYNSPLHF. Using reference TRBV5-1 and TRBJ1-6 for the parts outside the CDR3, the full variable domain is KAGVTQTPRYLIKTRGQQVTLSCSPISGHRSVSWYQQTPGQGLQFLFEYFSETQRNKGNFPGRFSGRQFSNSRSEMNVSTLELGDSALYLCASSMYNSPLHFGNGTRLTVT.

This rearrangement joins TRBV28 to TRBJ2-5; tentatively, D is TRBD2 (6 bases). Between the trimmed V and J ends, which lost 4 bases and 10 bases, there was a span of 16 bases. The CDR3 is made up of 13 amino acids. Germline V gene sequence: CDR1 MDHEN, CDR2 SYDVKM. In DNA form, the CDR3 reads TGTGCCAGCAGTTCAGAGCGAAAGGGAGGCCAGTACTTC. Translation gives CASSSERKGGQYF.

The chain has TRBV6-2 or TRBV6-3 and TRBJ2-7; TRBD2 aligns across 9 bases. The CDR3 loop spans 15 amino acids. V shed 6 bases and J 5 bases; nucleotides not matched to a gene: 11. Germline-derived CDR1 and CDR2 are MNHEY and SVGEGT. The CDR3 DNA reads TGTGCCAGCAGCGACCCGGGACTAGCTCGGCACGAGCAGTACTTC. Its translation: CASSDPGLARHEQYF.

The chain has TRBV7-9 and TRBJ1-2, with TRBD1 matching 10 bases. The CDR3 runs to 15 residues. Germline values: CDR1 SEHNR, CDR2 FQNEAQ (reference sequence). With V trimmed by 4 bases and J by 2 bases, 4 bases remained unmatched. DNA of the CDR3: TGTGCCAGCAGCTCGATGGGACAGGGGAACTATGGCTACACCTTC. Encoded protein: CASSSMGQGNYGYTF. Complete variable domain (other parts from reference TRBV7-9 and TRBJ1-2): DTGVSQNPRHKITKRGQNVTFRCDPISEHNRLYWYRQTLGQGPEFLTYFQNEAQLEKSRLLSDRFSAERPKGSFSTLEIQRTEQGDSAMYLCASSSMGQGNYGYTFGSGTRLTVV.